This TCR beta chain emerged from a study of CD4 T cells in relation to SARS-CoV-2 and coronaviruses. The overall study: Shared crossreactive spike epitopes were mapped to their HLA restriction. General study findings and limits: SARS-CoV-2-driven expansion was significantly weaker in crossreactive than monoreactive clones. Each donor contributed either pre-pandemic or post-infection samples, not both.

The data were produced by immunoSEQ multiplex PCR, yet TCRdb's version contains in-frame clones alone and is incomplete. The table shows some 65,000 clones, with more than 75% occurring only once. On this clone: The antigen remains undetermined.

The CDR3 extends over 14 amino acids. J gave up 5 bases and V 6 bases, and 3 bases lay outside the gene matches. The V gene's germline CDR1 is SEHNR and CDR2 FQNEAQ (reference sequence). CD4+ T cells from unexposed donors were obtained before the COVID-19 pandemic (2011-2018). The receptor comes from a human donor in good health. The chain is built from TRBV7-9 and TRBJ2-7; 14 nucleotides match TRBD2. Sequenced input: memory CD4+ T cells from PBMCs. CDR3 coding DNA: TGTGCCAGCAGTCTGGGACTAGCGGGGGACGAGCAGTACTTC. Translated: CASSLGLAGDEQYF.